This TCR beta chain was observed in a study of blood T cell repertoires in COVID-19. Overall study context: T cells, B-cell-depleted T cells, or PBMCs supplied cDNA or gDNA.

Under the authors' procedure: For nucleated cells, counts were estimated from reference gene primer amplification. Using immunoSEQ multiplex PCR, the repertoire was profiled, and TCRdb retains in-frame clones only, with some absent. That table is the source of V, J and clone size, and D and trimming were worked out from the DNA. The sample records fewer than 250,000 clones, 83% being singletons. The germline V and J ends were trimmed by 1 base and 3 bases, with 12 bases remaining between them. The CDR3 is 15 amino acids. The germline gives CDR1 LNHNV, CDR2 YYDKDF (reference sequence). The sequencing sample was made of PBMCs or T cells enriched from blood (not recorded which). V usage is TRBV15 and J usage is TRBJ2-5; TRBD1 is a possible D gene (5 bases). The clonotype originates from a woman aged 45 to 65 who had been exposed to COVID-19. CDR3 amino acids: CATSRVGRAKETQYF. Here the CDR3 DNA reads TGTGCCACCAGCAGAGTTGGCAGGGCAAAAGAGACCCAGTACTTC.